This T cell receptor (beta chain) was captured in a study of CXCR3-negative and CXCR3-positive naive CD8 T cells. Findings and caveats of the study: CXCR3-positive naive cells carried more hydrophobic TRB CDR3s than CXCR3-negative naive cells did.

Preparation of TRB cDNA libraries relied on 5' RACE carrying UMI labels. With the 5' RACE reads reprocessed, TCRdb shows one record per CDR3 protein and no DNA. This table lists about 120,000 distinct CDR3 sequences. Notes on this clonotype: As yet, its antigen is unknown.

This sequence originates from a human donor in good health. Some clones in this sample may be carry-over from other donors' samples. The specimen was naive CXCR3+ CD8+ T cells from blood. Subset reported: CD45RO-CCR7+CD27+CD95- naive CD8+ T cells expressing CXCR3 (TNR3+).

This chain's CDR3 is CASSSTYNEQFF. The chain recombines TRBV5-1 with TRBJ2-1. CDR3 length: 12 amino acids. The germline CDR1 and CDR2 sequences are SGHRS and YFSETQ.